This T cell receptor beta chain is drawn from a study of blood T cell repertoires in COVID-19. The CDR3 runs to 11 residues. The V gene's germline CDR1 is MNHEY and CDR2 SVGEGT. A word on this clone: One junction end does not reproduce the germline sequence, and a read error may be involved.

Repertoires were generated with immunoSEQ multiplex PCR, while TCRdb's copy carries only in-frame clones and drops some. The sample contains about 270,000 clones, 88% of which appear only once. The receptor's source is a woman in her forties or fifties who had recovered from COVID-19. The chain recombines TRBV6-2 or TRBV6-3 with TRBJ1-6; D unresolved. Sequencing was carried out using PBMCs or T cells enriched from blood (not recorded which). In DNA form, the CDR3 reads TGTGCCAGCAGTTATAATACACCCCTCCACTTT. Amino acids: CASSYNTPLHF.